A single sample is the source of the 19 T cell receptor beta chains below, sequenced in a study of blood T cell repertoires in COVID-19. Method: immunoSEQ multiplex PCR; TCRdb's copy keeps in-frame clones and lacks some. In the table there are about 180,000 clones, about 80% of which are singletons. Specimen: peripheral blood. These receptors all come from a human donor in a cohort sampled during active COVID-19.

This clone appeared once. The gene calls are TRBV28 and TRBJ1-3; D is perhaps TRBD1 (6 bases). The CDR3 is 14 amino acids. Germline V CDR1 and CDR2: MDHEN, SYDVKM. V lost 6 bases and J 7 bases, leaving 16 bases between the germline ends. CDR3 amino acids: CASSSTGSVNTIYF. The CDR3 coding sequence is TGTGCCAGCAGCAGCACAGGGTCCGTTAACACCATATATTTT.

The rearrangement links TRBV9 to TRBJ1-1; no reliable D call. The CDR3 covers 13 residues. Per the germline V gene, CDR1 is SGDLS and CDR2 is YYNGEE. Trimming removed 6 bases at V and 0 bases at J, with 9 bases between. CDR3 bases: TGTGCCAGCAATGCAGGCCTGAACACTGAAGCTTTCTTT. Residues: CASNAGLNTEAFF.

This clone appeared a few times. The V and J genes are TRBV7-2 and TRBJ2-7; possible D gene TRBD1, 5 bases. The CDR3 sequence is 16 residues long. The germline gives CDR1 SGHTA, CDR2 FQGNSA. The ends were cut back, 6 bases at V and 1 base at J, with 19 bases in the middle. In nucleotides, the CDR3 is TGTGCCAGCAGAAATGGAGACAGTTTCCTTTCCTACGAGCAGTACTTC. As protein: CASRNGDSFLSYEQYF. The full variable domain, its missing parts supplied by reference TRBV7-2 and TRBJ2-7, is GAGVSQSPSNKVTEKGKDVELRCDPISGHTALYWYRQSLGQGLEFLIYFQGNSAPDKSGLPSDRFSAERTGGSVSTLTIQRTQQEDSAVYLCASRNGDSFLSYEQYFGPGTRLTVT.

The V call is TRBV6-5, the J call TRBJ1-5; D ambiguous. The CDR3 is 16 residues long. The germline V and J ends were trimmed by 2 bases and 3 bases, with 14 bases remaining between them. Germline CDR1 is MNHEY and CDR2 is SVGAGI. CDR3 residues: CASSYRGWEPNQPQHF. The DNA for the CDR3 is TGTGCCAGCAGTTACCGAGGATGGGAGCCCAATCAGCCCCAGCATTTT.

The CDR3 spells CASSLDDRAGYGYTF. The CDR3 coding sequence is TGTGCCAGCAGCTTAGACGACAGGGCGGGCTATGGCTACACCTTC. The chain combines TRBV7-8 with TRBJ1-2, with 7 bases lining up with TRBD1. CDR1 is SGHVS and CDR2 is FQNEAQ in the germline V gene. This CDR3 has 15 amino acids. The V segment lost 1 base and the J segment 4 bases; nucleotides outside the gene matches: 6.

The chain uses TRBV6-1 and TRBJ1-5, with D unclear. V shed 0 bases and J shed 10 bases, with 13 bases lying between them. The CDR3 is 14 amino acids. CDR1 and CDR2 from the germline V gene are MNHNS and SASEGT. The DNA of the CDR3 is TGTGCCAGCAGTGAAGCGCCAGGCCCGCAACCCCAGCATTTT. Translated, it gives CASSEAPGPQPQHF.

The chain uses TRBV28 and TRBJ1-6; 11 bases map to TRBD1. J lost 9 bases, V lost 6 bases, and 4 bases had no gene match. The CDR3 has 14 residues. The germline V gene has CDR1 MDHEN and CDR2 SYDVKM. CDR3 bases: TGTGCCAGCAGATACGGACAGGGGGCTTCACCCCTCCACTTT. Protein sequence: CASRYGQGASPLHF.

For this clone: A read error may account for a junction end that differs from germline. The V and J genes are TRBV7-7 and TRBJ2-7; 11 nucleotides line up with TRBD2. This CDR3 is built from 15 residues. The germline V gene has CDR1 SSHAT and CDR2 FNYEAQ (reference sequence). DNA for the CDR3: TGTGCTAGCAGCCAGGGGACTAGCGGACCCTACGAGCAGTACTTC. Translation gives CASSQGTSGPYEQYF.

This clone was seen once. V usage is TRBV7-8 and J usage is TRBJ1-5; no clear D. V lost 0 bases and J lost 7, with 10 bases in between. The germline V gene encodes CDR1 SGHVS and CDR2 FQNEAQ. The length of the CDR3 is 14 residues. The CDR3 sequence is CASSLAKVGQPQHF. The CDR3 bases are TGTGCCAGCAGCTTAGCGAAGGTCGGGCAGCCCCAGCATTTT.

In the case of this clone: The junction differs from germline at one of its ends, possibly a read error. The gene calls are TRBV5-1 and TRBJ1-5, with 7 bases that match TRBD1. The length of the CDR3 is 14 residues. CDR1 and CDR2 from the germline V gene are SGHRS and YFSETQ. The CDR3 nucleotides read TGCGTCAGCAGCCCGGGGACAGCCAATCAGCCCCAGCATTTT. It specifies CVSSPGTANQPQHF.

The rearrangement joins TRBV6-6 to TRBJ1-6; TRBD1 aligns across 8 bases. The CDR3 is 15 amino acids. The V and J ends lost 8 bases and 9 bases, in that order; junction bases with no gene match: 12. Germline CDR1 MNHNY, CDR2 SVGAGI (reference sequence). CDR3 sequence: CASDRTDRGSSPLHF. In DNA form, the CDR3 reads TGTGCCAGCGACAGGACAGACAGGGGCAGTTCACCCCTCCACTTT.

The chain links TRBV29-1 to TRBJ1-1; no clear D. V gave up 4 bases and J gave up 1 base, with 7 bases separating them. The V gene's germline CDR1 is SQVTM and CDR2 ANQGSEA. The CDR3 has 12 residues. The CDR3 coding sequence is TGCAGCGTTGGGGAGGGGAACACTGAAGCTTTCTTT. Its protein product is CSVGEGNTEAFF. Supplemented by reference TRBV29-1 and TRBJ1-1, the full variable domain reads SAVISQKPSRDICQRGTSLTIQCQVDSQVTMMFWYRQQPGQSLTLIATANQGSEATYESGFVIDKFPISRPNLTFSTLTVSNMSPEDSSIYLCSVGEGNTEAFFGQGTRLTVV.

This clone was found once. CDR3 DNA: TGTGCCAGCAGCCAACAGTATGGCTACACCTTC. Translated: CASSQQYGYTF. This chain connects TRBV3-1 (or the pseudogene TRBV3-2) to TRBJ1-2; no clear D gene. The ends were cut back, 2 bases at V and 5 bases at J, with 3 bases in the middle. CDR1 is LGHDT and CDR2 is YNNKEL in the germline V gene (reference sequence). This CDR3 contains 11 residues.

V usage is TRBV7-3 and J usage is TRBJ2-2, with D possibly being TRBD2 (6 bases). The CDR3 runs to 15 residues. Germline values: CDR1 SGHTA, CDR2 FQGTGA. The V gene lost 5 bases and the J gene lost 6 bases, with 16 bases spanning the gap. The DNA for the CDR3 is TGTGCCAGCAGCCAAGGGGACTCTCCGGCCGGGGAGCTGTTTTTT. This codes for CASSQGDSPAGELFF.

The chain carries TRBV14 and TRBJ2-7; TRBD1 matches at 10 bases. The CDR3 is 14 residues long. Germline CDR1 SGHDN, CDR2 FVKESK. V lost 2 bases to trimming and J lost 3 bases; unmatched junction nucleotides: 1. The DNA of the CDR3 is TGTGCCAGCAGCCAACGGACAGGGGGCTACGAGCAGTACTTC. This translates into CASSQRTGGYEQYF.

This clone showed up just once. This chain uses TRBV3-1 (or the pseudogene TRBV3-2) with TRBJ2-7; 10 bases map to TRBD2. CDR1 and CDR2 (germline): LGHDT, YNNKEL (reference sequence). The V segment lost 4 bases and the J segment 6 bases; nucleotides outside the gene matches: 27. The CDR3 extends over 21 amino acids. CDR3 DNA: TGTGCCAGCAGCCCCGTCTTACAGGGTGACCTAGCGGGAGTTCCCCCAGGCGAGCAGTACTTC. It is translated as CASSPVLQGDLAGVPPGEQYF.

The J gene is TRBJ1-5, the V gene TRBV5-1; maybe TRBD1 (5 bases). V was clipped by 0 bases and J by 4 bases, with 8 bases between them. Germline assignment: CDR1 SGHRS and CDR2 YFSETQ. CDR3 length: 14 residues. The CDR3 spells CASSLGQPNQPQHF. The CDR3 DNA reads TGCGCCAGCAGCTTGGGACAGCCAAATCAGCCCCAGCATTTT.

This clone was found a few times. V and J are TRBV9 and TRBJ2-1; 7 nucleotides line up with TRBD2. This CDR3 spans 15 amino acids. Germline values: CDR1 SGDLS, CDR2 YYNGEE. The junction had 8 bases not matched to a gene; V was cut back by 1 base and J by 7 bases. The CDR3 sequence: CASSVLAVGRNEQFF. CDR3 in DNA: TGTGCCAGCAGCGTACTAGCGGTTGGCAGGAATGAGCAGTTCTTC.

This chain connects TRBV7-9 to TRBJ1-1; 7 nucleotides agree with TRBD1. This CDR3 region has 15 residues. V was pared by 4 bases and J by 0 bases, with 5 bases of the junction left unmatched. Germline CDR1 and CDR2: SEHNR and FQNEAQ (reference sequence). The CDR3 DNA sequence: TGTGCCAGCAGCTCAGGGGGGTACATGAACACTGAAGCTTTCTTT. This sequence encodes CASSSGGYMNTEAFF.